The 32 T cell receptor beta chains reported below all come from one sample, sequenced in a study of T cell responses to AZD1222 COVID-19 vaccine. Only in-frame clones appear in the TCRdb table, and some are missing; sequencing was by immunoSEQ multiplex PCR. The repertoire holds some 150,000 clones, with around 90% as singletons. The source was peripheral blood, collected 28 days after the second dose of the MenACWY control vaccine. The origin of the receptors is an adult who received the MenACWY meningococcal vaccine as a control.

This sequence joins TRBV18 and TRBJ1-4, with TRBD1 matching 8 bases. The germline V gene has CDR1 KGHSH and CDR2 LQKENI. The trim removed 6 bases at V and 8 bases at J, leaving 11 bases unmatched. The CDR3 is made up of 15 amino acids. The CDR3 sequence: CASSPPGQEYEKLFF. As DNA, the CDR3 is TGTGCCAGCTCTCCCCCGGGACAGGAGTACGAAAAACTGTTTTTT.

The CDR3 loop reads CASSLAGQNSYNEQFF. CDR3 nucleotide sequence: TGTGCCAGCAGCTTGGCGGGTCAGAACTCCTACAATGAGCAGTTCTTC. This chain links TRBV5-4 with TRBJ2-1; no clear D gene. V lost 0 bases and J 0 bases, leaving 10 bases between the germline ends. The CDR3 covers 16 residues. Germline V gene sequence: CDR1 SGHNT, CDR2 YYREEE (reference sequence).

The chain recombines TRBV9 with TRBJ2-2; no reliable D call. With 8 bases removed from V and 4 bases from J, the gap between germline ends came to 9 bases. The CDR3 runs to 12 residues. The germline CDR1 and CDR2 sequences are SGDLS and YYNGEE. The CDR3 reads CASGWSTGELFF. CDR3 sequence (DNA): TGTGCCAGTGGGTGGAGCACCGGGGAGCTGTTTTTT.

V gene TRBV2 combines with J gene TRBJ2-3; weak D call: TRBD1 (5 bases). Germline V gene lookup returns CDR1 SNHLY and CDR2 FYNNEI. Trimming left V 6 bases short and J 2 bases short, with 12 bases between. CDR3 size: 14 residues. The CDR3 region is CASRPDTNTDTQYF. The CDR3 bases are TGTGCCAGCAGGCCGGACACTAACACAGATACGCAGTATTTT.

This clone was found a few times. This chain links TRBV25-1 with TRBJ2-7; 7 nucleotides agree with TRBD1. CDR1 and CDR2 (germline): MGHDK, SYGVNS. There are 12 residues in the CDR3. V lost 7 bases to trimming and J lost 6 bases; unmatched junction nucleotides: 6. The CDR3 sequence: CASNKGTAEQYF. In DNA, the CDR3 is TGTGCCAGCAATAAAGGGACAGCCGAGCAGTACTTC.

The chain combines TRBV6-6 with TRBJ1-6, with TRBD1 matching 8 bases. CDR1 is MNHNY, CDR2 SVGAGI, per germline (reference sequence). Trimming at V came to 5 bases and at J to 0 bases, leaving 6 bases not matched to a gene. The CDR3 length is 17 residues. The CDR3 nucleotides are TGTGCCAGCAGTCGACAGGGGAAAGGCTCCTATAATTCACCCCTCCACTTT. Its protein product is CASSRQGKGSYNSPLHF.

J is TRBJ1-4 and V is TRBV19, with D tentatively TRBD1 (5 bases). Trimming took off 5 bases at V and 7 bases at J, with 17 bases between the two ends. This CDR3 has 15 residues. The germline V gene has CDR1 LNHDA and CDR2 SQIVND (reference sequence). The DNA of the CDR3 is TGTGCCAGTAGTCGCGTATGGGGGGACGGTGAAAAACTGTTTTTT. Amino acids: CASSRVWGDGEKLFF.

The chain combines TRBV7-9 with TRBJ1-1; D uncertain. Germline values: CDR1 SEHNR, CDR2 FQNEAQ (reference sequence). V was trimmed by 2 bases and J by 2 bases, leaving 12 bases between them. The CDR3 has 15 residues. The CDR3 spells CASSLTQSGNTEAFF. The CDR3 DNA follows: TGTGCCAGCAGCTTAACCCAATCGGGAAACACTGAAGCTTTCTTT. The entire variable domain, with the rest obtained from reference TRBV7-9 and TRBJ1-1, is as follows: DTGVSQNPRHKITKRGQNVTFRCDPISEHNRLYWYRQTLGQGPEFLTYFQNEAQLEKSRLLSDRFSAERPKGSFSTLEIQRTEQGDSAMYLCASSLTQSGNTEAFFGQGTRLTVV.

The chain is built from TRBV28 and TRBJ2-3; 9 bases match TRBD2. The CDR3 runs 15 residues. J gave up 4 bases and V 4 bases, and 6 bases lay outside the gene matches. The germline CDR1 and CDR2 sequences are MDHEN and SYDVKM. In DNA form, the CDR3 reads TGTGCCAGCAGTTCGCCTGGACTAGCGTCAGATACGCAGTATTTT. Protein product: CASSSPGLASDTQYF.

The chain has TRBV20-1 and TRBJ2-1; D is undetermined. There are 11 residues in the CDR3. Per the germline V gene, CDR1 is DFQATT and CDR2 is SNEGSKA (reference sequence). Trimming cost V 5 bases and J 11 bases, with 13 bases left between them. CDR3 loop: CSAFIALQQFF. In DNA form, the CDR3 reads TGCAGTGCTTTTATAGCTCTCCAGCAGTTCTTC.

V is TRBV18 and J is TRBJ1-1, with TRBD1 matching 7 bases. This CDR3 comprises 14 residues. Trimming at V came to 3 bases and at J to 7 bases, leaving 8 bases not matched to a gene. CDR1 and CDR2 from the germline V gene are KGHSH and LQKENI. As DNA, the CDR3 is TGTGCCAGCTCACCCGTCAAGGACAGGCATGAAGCTTTCTTT. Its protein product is CASSPVKDRHEAFF. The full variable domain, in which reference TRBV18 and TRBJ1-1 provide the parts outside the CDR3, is NAGVMQNPRHLVRRRGQEARLRCSPMKGHSHVYWYRQLPEEGLKFMVYLQKENIIDESGMPKERFSAEFPKEGPSILRIQQVVRGDSAAYFCASSPVKDRHEAFFGQGTRLTVV.

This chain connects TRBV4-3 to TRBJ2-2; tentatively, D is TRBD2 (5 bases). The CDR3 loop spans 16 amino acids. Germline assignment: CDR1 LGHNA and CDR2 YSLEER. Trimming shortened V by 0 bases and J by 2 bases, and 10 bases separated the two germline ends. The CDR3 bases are TGCGCCAGCAGCCAAGAAGGCGCGGGTAACACCGGGGAGCTGTTTTTT. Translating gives CASSQEGAGNTGELFF.

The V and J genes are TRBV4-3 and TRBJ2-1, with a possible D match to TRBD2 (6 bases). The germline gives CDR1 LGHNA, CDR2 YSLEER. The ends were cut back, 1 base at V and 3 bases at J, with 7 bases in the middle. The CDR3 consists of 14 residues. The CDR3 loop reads CASSQAGGYNEQFF. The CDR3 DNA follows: TGCGCCAGCAGCCAAGCCGGGGGCTACAATGAGCAGTTCTTC.

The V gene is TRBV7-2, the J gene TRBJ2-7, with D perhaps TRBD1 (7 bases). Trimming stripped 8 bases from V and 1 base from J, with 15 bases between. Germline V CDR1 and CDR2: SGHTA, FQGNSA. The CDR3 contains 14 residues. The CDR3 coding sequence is TGTGCCAGCGCCTGGGCAGGGGGGTCCTACGAGCAGTACTTC. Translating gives CASAWAGGSYEQYF. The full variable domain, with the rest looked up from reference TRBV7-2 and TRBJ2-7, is GAGVSQSPSNKVTEKGKDVELRCDPISGHTALYWYRQSLGQGLEFLIYFQGNSAPDKSGLPSDRFSAERTGGSVSTLTIQRTQQEDSAVYLCASAWAGGSYEQYFGPGTRLTVT.

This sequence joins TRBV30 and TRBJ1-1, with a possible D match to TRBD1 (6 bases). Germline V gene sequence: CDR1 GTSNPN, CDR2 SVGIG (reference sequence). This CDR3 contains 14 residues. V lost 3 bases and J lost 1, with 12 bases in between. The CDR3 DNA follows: TGTGCCTGGAGAGGCGGACAGACGAACACTGAAGCTTTCTTT. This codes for CAWRGGQTNTEAFF.

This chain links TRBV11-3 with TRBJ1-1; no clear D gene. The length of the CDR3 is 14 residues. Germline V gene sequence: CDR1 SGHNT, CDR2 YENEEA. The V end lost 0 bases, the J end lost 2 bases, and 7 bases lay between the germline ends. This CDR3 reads CASSLDKGNTEAFF. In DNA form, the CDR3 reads TGTGCCAGCAGCTTAGACAAGGGCAACACTGAAGCTTTCTTT.

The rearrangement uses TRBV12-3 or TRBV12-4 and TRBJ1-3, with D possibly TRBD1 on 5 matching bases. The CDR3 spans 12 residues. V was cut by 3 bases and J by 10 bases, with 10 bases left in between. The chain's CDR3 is CASSFGGPTIYF. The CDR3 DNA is TGTGCCAGCAGTTTTGGGGGACCTACCATATATTTT.

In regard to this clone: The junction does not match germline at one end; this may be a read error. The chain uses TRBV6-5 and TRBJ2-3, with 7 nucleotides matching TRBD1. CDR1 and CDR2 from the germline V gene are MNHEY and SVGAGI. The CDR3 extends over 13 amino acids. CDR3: CASSYSTGQRTNF. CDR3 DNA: TGTGCCAGCAGTTACTCCACGGGACAGAGGACGAATTTT.

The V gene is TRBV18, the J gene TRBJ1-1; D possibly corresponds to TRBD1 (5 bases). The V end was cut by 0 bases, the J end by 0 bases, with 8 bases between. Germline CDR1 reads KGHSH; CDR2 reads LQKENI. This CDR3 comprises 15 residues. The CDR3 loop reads CASSPPQGLNTEAFF. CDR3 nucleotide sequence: TGTGCCAGCTCACCACCGCAGGGTTTGAACACTGAAGCTTTCTTT.

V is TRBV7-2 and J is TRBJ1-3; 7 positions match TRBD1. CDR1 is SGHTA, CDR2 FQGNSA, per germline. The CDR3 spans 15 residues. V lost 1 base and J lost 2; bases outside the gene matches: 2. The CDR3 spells CASSLEGATGNTIYF. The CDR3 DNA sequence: TGTGCCAGCAGCTTAGAGGGGGCCACTGGAAACACCATATATTTT.

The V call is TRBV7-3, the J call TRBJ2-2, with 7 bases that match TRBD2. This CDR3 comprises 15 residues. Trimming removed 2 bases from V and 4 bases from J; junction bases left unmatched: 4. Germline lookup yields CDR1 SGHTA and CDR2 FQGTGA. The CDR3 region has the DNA TGTGCCAGCAGCTTACGACTAGCCACCACCGGGGAGCTGTTTTTT. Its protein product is CASSLRLATTGELFF.

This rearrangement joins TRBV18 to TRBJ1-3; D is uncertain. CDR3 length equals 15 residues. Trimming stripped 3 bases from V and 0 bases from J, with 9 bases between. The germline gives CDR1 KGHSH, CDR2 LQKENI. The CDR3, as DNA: TGTGCCAGCTCACCGGAGGGCCACTCTGGAAACACCATATATTTT. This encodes CASSPEGHSGNTIYF.

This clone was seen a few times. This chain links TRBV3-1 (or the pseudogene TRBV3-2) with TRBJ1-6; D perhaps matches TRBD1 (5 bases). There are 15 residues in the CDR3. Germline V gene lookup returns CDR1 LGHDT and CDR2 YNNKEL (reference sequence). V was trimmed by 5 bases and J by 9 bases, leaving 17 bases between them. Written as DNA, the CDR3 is TGTGCCAGCAGCAAAAAACCAGGGAAGGGTTCACCCCTCCACTTT. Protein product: CASSKKPGKGSPLHF.

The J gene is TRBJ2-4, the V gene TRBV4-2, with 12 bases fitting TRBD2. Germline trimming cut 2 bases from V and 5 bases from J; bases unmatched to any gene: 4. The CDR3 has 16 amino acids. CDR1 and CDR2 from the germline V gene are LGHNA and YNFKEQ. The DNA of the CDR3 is TGTGCCAGCAGCCAACGACTAGCGGGAGAGGAAAACATTCAGTACTTC. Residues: CASSQRLAGEENIQYF.

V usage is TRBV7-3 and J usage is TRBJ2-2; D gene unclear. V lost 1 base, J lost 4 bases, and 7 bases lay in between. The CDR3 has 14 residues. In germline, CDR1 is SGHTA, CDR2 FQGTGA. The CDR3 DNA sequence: TGTGCCAGCAGCTTAAAGCTCGGCACCGGGGAGCTGTTTTTT. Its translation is CASSLKLGTGELFF.

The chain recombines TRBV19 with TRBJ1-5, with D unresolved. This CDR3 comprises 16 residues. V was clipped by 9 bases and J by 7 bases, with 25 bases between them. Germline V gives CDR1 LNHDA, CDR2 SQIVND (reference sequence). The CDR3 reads CASAPSLGLARQPQHF. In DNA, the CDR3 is TGTGCCAGCGCGCCCTCCTTAGGGCTCGCCAGGCAGCCCCAGCATTTT.

CDR3 coding DNA: TGTGCCAGCATGAGGGATATGAACACTGAAGCTTTCTTT. Amino acids: CASMRDMNTEAFF. This chain joins TRBV27 and TRBJ1-1, with D unresolved. V gave up 7 bases and J gave up 0 bases, with 9 bases separating them. Germline CDR1 MNHEY, CDR2 SMNVEV (reference sequence). The CDR3 has 13 amino acids.

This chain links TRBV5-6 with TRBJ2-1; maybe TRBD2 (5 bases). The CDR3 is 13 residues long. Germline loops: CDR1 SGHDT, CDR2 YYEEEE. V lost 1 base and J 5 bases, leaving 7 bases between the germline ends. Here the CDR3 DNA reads TGTGCCAGCAGCTTGCACGGGGACAATGAGCAGTTCTTC. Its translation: CASSLHGDNEQFF. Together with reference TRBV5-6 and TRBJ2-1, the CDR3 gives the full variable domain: DAGVTQSPTHLIKTRGQQVTLRCSPKSGHDTVSWYQQALGQGPQFIFQYYEEEERQRGNFPDRFSGHQFPNYSSELNVNALLLGDSALYLCASSLHGDNEQFFGPGTRLTVL.

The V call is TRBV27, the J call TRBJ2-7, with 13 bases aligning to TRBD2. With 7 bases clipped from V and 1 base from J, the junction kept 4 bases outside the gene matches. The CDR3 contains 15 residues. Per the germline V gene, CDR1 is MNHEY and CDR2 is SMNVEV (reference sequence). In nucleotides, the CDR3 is TGTGCCAGCAAACCGGGACTAGCGGGATCCTACGAGCAGTACTTC. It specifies CASKPGLAGSYEQYF.

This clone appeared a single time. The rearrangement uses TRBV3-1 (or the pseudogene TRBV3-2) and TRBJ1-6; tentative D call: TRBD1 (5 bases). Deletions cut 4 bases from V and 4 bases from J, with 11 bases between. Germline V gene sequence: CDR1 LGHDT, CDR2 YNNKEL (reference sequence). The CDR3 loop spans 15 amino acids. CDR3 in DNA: TGTGCCAGCAGCCGACCGGGACGGTATAATTCACCCCTCCACTTT. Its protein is CASSRPGRYNSPLHF.

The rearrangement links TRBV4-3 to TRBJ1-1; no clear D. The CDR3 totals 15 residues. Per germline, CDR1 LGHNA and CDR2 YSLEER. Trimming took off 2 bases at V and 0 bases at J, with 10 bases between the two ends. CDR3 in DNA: TGCGCCAGCAGCCAAAAGAGACTCCTGAACACTGAAGCTTTCTTT. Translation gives CASSQKRLLNTEAFF.

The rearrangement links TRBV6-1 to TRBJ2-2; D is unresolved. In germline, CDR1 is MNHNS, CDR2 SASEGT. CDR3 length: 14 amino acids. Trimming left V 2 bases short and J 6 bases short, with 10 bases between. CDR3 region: CASSEMRSAGELFF. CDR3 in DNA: TGTGCCAGCAGTGAAATGAGGAGTGCCGGGGAGCTGTTTTTT.